These 27 T cell receptor delta chains came from one sample sequenced in a study of delta chains in infants with herpesvirus infections. Gamma-chain- and delta-chain-specific primers converted PBMC RNA into TCR cDNA. TCRdb reran clone calling via CATT on the RT-PCR reads. There are roughly 2,600 delta-chain clones in the sample; roughly 35% occur only once, and about 5% lies in the top ten. The specimen was peripheral blood, collected at time point 4 of longitudinal follow-up. All receptors derive from a human donor who was a Ugandan infant, either HIV-exposed or HIV-unexposed (not recorded which).

The J gene is TRDJ1, the V gene TRDV2, with 9 bases fitting TRDD3. The CDR3 sequence is 17 residues long. CDR1 and CDR2 (germline): GEAIGNYY, EKD. J lost 5 bases, V lost 1 base, and 13 bases had no gene match. This chain's CDR3 is CACDTLYWGTTEDKLIF. The CDR3, as DNA: TGTGCCTGTGACACGTTGTACTGGGGGACGACAGAAGATAAACTCATCTTT.

The chain combines TRDV1 with TRDJ1; 8 bases are a match to TRDD2. Unmatched junction bases numbered 9, after V lost 0 bases and J lost 0 bases. Germline V gene lookup returns CDR1 TSWWSYY and CDR2 QGS. This CDR3 is 18 amino acids long. Here the CDR3 reads CALGELLLPTQYTDKLIF. The DNA for the CDR3 is TGTGCTCTTGGGGAACTACTGCTTCCTACACAGTACACCGATAAACTCATCTTT.

The V and J genes are TRDV1 and TRDJ1; 9 bases fit TRDD3. Germline CDR1 TSWWSYY, CDR2 QGS. Trimming removed 3 bases from V and 2 bases from J; junction bases left unmatched: 13. This CDR3 comprises 18 residues. This CDR3 reads CALGDLVPGDTKTDKLIF. The CDR3 bases are TGTGCTCTTGGGGATTTAGTCCCGGGGGATACAAAGACCGATAAACTCATCTTT.

This rearrangement joins TRDV2 to TRDJ1, with 10 nucleotides matching TRDD3. The assigned J gene may be wrong: the sequence end matches TRDJ2 better. This CDR3 has 16 residues. Germline CDR1 GEAIGNYY, CDR2 EKD. CDR3 sequence reads: CACDTLGDRSHAQLFF. The CDR3 DNA sequence: TGTGCCTGTGACACCCTGGGGGATAGAAGTCACGCACAACTCTTCTTT.

This clone has a handful of counts. The V call is TRDV2, the J call TRDJ1, with TRDD3 identical over 7 bases. This CDR3 region has 15 residues. Germline assignment: CDR1 GEAIGNYY and CDR2 EKD. V was pared by 4 bases and J by 0 bases, with 7 bases of the junction left unmatched. CDR3 in amino acids: CACDALGVYTDKLIF. DNA of the CDR3: TGTGCCTGTGATGCCCTGGGGGTTTACACCGATAAACTCATCTTT.

This clone was counted only a few times. This sequence joins TRDV1 and TRDJ1; TRDD3 matches at 11 bases. V shed 2 bases, J shed 0 bases, and the junction held 14 bases outside the gene matches. The V gene's germline CDR1 is TSWWSYY and CDR2 QGS. This CDR3 is 20 amino acids long. The CDR3 loop is CALGENDRLGGYEDTDKLIF. CDR3 DNA: TGTGCTCTTGGGGAAAACGATAGGCTTGGGGGATACGAGGACACCGATAAACTCATCTTT.

The chain couples TRDV2 to TRDJ1; 10 bases match TRDD3. V shed 1 base and J 5 bases; nucleotides not matched to a gene: 3. This CDR3 has 14 amino acids. Germline loops: CDR1 GEAIGNYY, CDR2 EKD. As DNA, the CDR3 is TGTGCCTGTGACACGCTGGGGGATAGGGATAAACTCATCTTT. This codes for CACDTLGDRDKLIF.

The chain links TRDV1 to TRDJ2; 12 bases are shared with TRDD3. There are 18 residues in the CDR3. CDR1 TSWWSYY and CDR2 QGS come from the germline V gene. After removal of 1 base from V and 7 bases from J, the junction contained 10 bases not matched to a gene. The CDR3 loop reads CALGEQGPYWGIQAQLFF. The CDR3 bases are TGTGCTCTTGGGGAACAGGGTCCCTACTGGGGGATACAAGCACAACTCTTCTTT.

The chain's CDR3 is CALGFLRSTGGYRDTDKLIF. CDR3 nucleotide sequence: TGTGCTCTTGGATTCCTACGGTCTACTGGGGGATACCGGGACACCGATAAACTCATCTTT. The chain combines TRDV1 with TRDJ1, with 12 nucleotides matching TRDD3. This CDR3 comprises 20 residues. From germline, CDR1 is TSWWSYY and CDR2 QGS. Trimming took 6 bases from V and 0 from J; bases not matched to a gene: 17.

This clone is large (0.1 to 1%) in the sample. The V and J genes are TRDV2 and TRDJ1, with a weak D call TRDD3 (5 bases). Trimming took off 0 bases at V and 0 bases at J, with 19 bases between the two ends. The CDR3 covers 18 residues. Germline V lookup: CDR1 GEAIGNYY, CDR2 EKD. DNA of the CDR3: TGTGCCTGTGACACCGTAGGGGGTACTCGGGGAAACACCGATAAACTCATCTTT. This encodes CACDTVGGTRGNTDKLIF.

This chain joins TRDV1 and TRDJ1, with 9 bases aligning to TRDD3. The V and J ends lost 0 bases and 0 bases, in that order; junction bases with no gene match: 17. CDR1 and CDR2 from the germline V gene are TSWWSYY and QGS. The CDR3 has 21 amino acids. In nucleotides, the CDR3 is TGTGCTCTTGGGGAACTCCTATTTAACTGGGGGAGCCCTCAGTACACCGATAAACTCATCTTT. It is translated as CALGELLFNWGSPQYTDKLIF.

V is TRDV2 and J is TRDJ1; 13 positions agree with TRDD3. This CDR3 has 18 amino acids. With 3 bases clipped from V and 5 bases from J, the junction kept 14 bases outside the gene matches. Per the germline V gene, CDR1 is GEAIGNYY and CDR2 is EKD. The CDR3 here is CACDSGTGGYARLDKLIF. The CDR3 bases are TGTGCCTGTGACTCAGGTACTGGGGGATACGCGAGGCTTGATAAACTCATCTTT.

This clone was detected only a few times. This could be a read error, since a much larger clone is one nucleotide away. This sequence joins TRAV29/DV5 and TRDJ1; 10 nucleotides agree with TRDD3. The CDR3 sequence is 28 residues long. Germline V gene data show CDR1 as NSMFDY and CDR2 as ISSIKDK. The trim removed 0 bases at V and 4 bases at J, leaving 45 bases unmatched. The CDR3 loop is CAASGMGDDTSKMRFWRNWGIMSDKLIF. As DNA, the CDR3 is TGTGCAGCAAGCGGAATGGGGGATGACACATCCAAAATGAGGTTCTGGCGCAACTGGGGGATCATGAGCGATAAACTCATCTTT.

This clone showed up just a few times. The rearrangement uses TRDV1 and TRDJ1; D is perhaps TRDD2 or TRDD3 (6 bases each). This CDR3 has 17 amino acids. Deletions cut 5 bases from V and 0 bases from J, with 19 bases between. In germline, CDR1 is TSWWSYY, CDR2 QGS. The CDR3 coding sequence is TGTGCTCTTGGGATACTTCCTCGGGGGACGTACACCGATAAACTCATCTTT. It encodes CALGILPRGTYTDKLIF.

The V call is TRDV1, the J call TRDJ1, with TRDD3 matching 12 bases. J was trimmed by 2 bases and V by 2 bases; bases with no gene match: 24. This CDR3 has 23 amino acids. The germline V gene has CDR1 TSWWSYY and CDR2 QGS. The CDR3 DNA sequence: TGTGCTCTTGGGGAAAGTTGCCCAATAACATTACTGGGGGATACAATTAGGACCGATAAACTCATCTTT. It is translated as CALGESCPITLLGDTIRTDKLIF.

The chain carries TRDV3 and TRDJ1; maybe TRDD2 (5 bases). CDR1 and CDR2 from the germline V gene are TVYSNPD and GDNSRS (reference sequence). Trimming stripped 5 bases from V and 4 bases from J, with 29 bases between. CDR3 length: 17 amino acids. The CDR3 loop reads CAANLQSGPLGDDKLIF. DNA of the CDR3: TGTGCCGCCAACCTACAATCGGGACCCCTCGGCGACGATAAACTCATCTTT.

The chain combines TRDV1 with TRDJ1; 7 nucleotides match TRDD3. From germline, CDR1 is TSWWSYY and CDR2 QGS. V lost 1 base and J lost 0; bases outside the gene matches: 11. The length of the CDR3 is 18 residues. CDR3 DNA: TGTGCTCTTGGGGAACACTGGGGACATAACAGGTACACCGATAAACTCATCTTT. It codes for CALGEHWGHNRYTDKLIF.

V and J are TRDV1 and TRDJ1; D is unresolved. The CDR3 totals 15 residues. Trimming cost V 0 bases and J 0 bases, with 8 bases left between them. Germline loops: CDR1 TSWWSYY, CDR2 QGS. CDR3 DNA: TGTGCTCTTGGGGAACTACCCCGGTACACCGATAAACTCATCTTT. Translating it yields CALGELPRYTDKLIF.

About this clone: This may arise from a read error, as a much more abundant clone is one base away. This sample includes further DNA sequences coding for the same CDR3. The genes are TRDV2 and TRDJ1; possibly TRDD3 for D (6 bases). The CDR3 contains 15 residues. Germline CDR1 is GEAIGNYY and CDR2 is EKD. CDR3 nucleotides: TGTGCATGTGACGGGCTGGGGCAGTACACCGATAAACTCATCTTT. Its translation is CACDGLGQYTDKLIF.

The chain uses TRDV2 and TRDJ1; no clear D. The germline gives CDR1 GEAIGNYY, CDR2 EKD. V was cut by 3 bases and J by 0 bases, with 13 bases left in between. This CDR3 region has 15 residues. CDR3 sequence: CACDPLWEYTDKLIF. The CDR3 DNA reads TGTGCCTGTGACCCCTTATGGGAGTACACCGATAAACTCATCTTT.

The chain joins TRDV1 to TRDJ1; 11 positions match TRDD3. Trimming took 1 base from V and 1 from J; bases not matched to a gene: 14. Germline V gene sequence: CDR1 TSWWSYY, CDR2 QGS. The CDR3 extends over 20 amino acids. In nucleotides, the CDR3 is TGTGCTCTTGGGGAACCCAATCCTTATGGCTGGGGGATACTCACCGATAAACTCATCTTT. Amino acid sequence: CALGEPNPYGWGILTDKLIF.

The chain combines TRDV2 with TRDJ1; D possibly corresponds to TRDD2 (5 bases). CDR3 length: 21 residues. The germline V and J ends were trimmed by 0 bases and 0 bases, with 28 bases remaining between them. Germline V lookup: CDR1 GEAIGNYY, CDR2 EKD. CDR3 sequence (DNA): TGTGCCTGTGACACCAACTTCCCCGCGACCCCGAGGGGCCCTTACACCGATAAACTCATCTTT. Protein: CACDTNFPATPRGPYTDKLIF.

This clone qualifies as large. The V and J genes are TRDV2 and TRDJ2; 8 bases line up with TRDD3. Germline-derived CDR1 and CDR2 are GEAIGNYY and EKD. V was pared by 0 bases and J by 0 bases, with 5 bases of the junction left unmatched. This CDR3 spans 17 amino acids. This CDR3 is CACDTVGDAALTAQLFF. The CDR3 DNA reads as TGTGCCTGTGACACCGTGGGGGATGCAGCTTTGACAGCACAACTCTTCTTT.

The V and J genes are TRDV2 and TRDJ3; 9 bases fit TRDD3. CDR3 length equals 24 residues. Germline CDR1 is GEAIGNYY and CDR2 is EKD. V dropped 0 bases and J dropped 1; count of bases not matched to a gene: 21. This chain's CDR3 is CACDTMRYGGYPQTHSWDTRQMFF. DNA of the CDR3: TGTGCCTGTGACACCATGCGGTACGGGGGATACCCTCAGACCCATTCCTGGGACACCCGACAGATGTTTTTC.

This clone was observed a handful of times. The rearrangement links TRDV2 to TRDJ1; D is perhaps TRDD3 (6 bases). V lost 3 bases and J 2 bases, leaving 12 bases between the germline ends. The CDR3 is 14 residues long. The germline V gene encodes CDR1 GEAIGNYY and CDR2 EKD. This CDR3 is CACDLLGLTDKLIF. In DNA form, the CDR3 reads TGTGCCTGTGACTTACTGGGTCTTACCGATAAACTCATCTTT.

This clone was picked up a small number of times. The rearrangement uses TRDV2 and TRDJ1; 8 bases are shared with TRDD3. V shed 0 bases, J shed 0 bases, and the junction held 11 bases outside the gene matches. The CDR3 sequence is 18 residues long. The germline gives CDR1 GEAIGNYY, CDR2 EKD. The CDR3 DNA reads TGTGCCTGTGACACCCTAACTTCTGGGGGAAGGTACACCGATAAACTCATCTTT. Its protein is CACDTLTSGGRYTDKLIF.

This clone is judged large. The chain employs TRDV1 and TRDJ1; 9 bases match TRDD3. V shed 2 bases, J shed 0 bases, and the junction held 34 bases outside the gene matches. The CDR3 extends over 26 amino acids. Germline V gives CDR1 TSWWSYY, CDR2 QGS. The CDR3: CALGEDVAYGQYWGSYIPRYTDKLIF. CDR3 nucleotide sequence: TGTGCTCTTGGGGAAGATGTTGCCTACGGCCAATACTGGGGGAGTTACATCCCGAGGTACACCGATAAACTCATCTTT.